This is a list of T cell receptor beta chains from one sample in a study of blood T cell repertoires in COVID-19. Repertoires were generated with immunoSEQ multiplex PCR, while TCRdb's copy carries only in-frame clones and drops some. The data contain fewer than 70,000 clones, roughly 84% of them singletons. The sample comprised peripheral blood. The receptors stem from a man in his forties or fifties with active COVID-19. CDR3s include the opening cysteine and the closing phenylalanine or tryptophan. A D gene is named only where the DNA matches it firmly. Not every row has a clone size; where given, it reads once, few, many or a size class.

TRBV6-2/TRBV6-3,TRBD2,TRBJ2-3,.,CASSPTSGSSDTQYF,TGTGCCAGCAGCCCGACTAGCGGGTCCTCAGATACGCAGTATTTT
TRBV4-2,TRBD1,TRBJ2-7,.,CASSPGQGTHEQYF,TGTGCCAGCAGCCCGGGACAGGGGACCCACGAGCAGTACTTC
TRBV4-1,TRBD1,TRBJ2-3,.,CASSQYGQGNTDTQYF,TGCGCCAGCAGCCAATACGGACAGGGAAACACAGATACGCAGTATTTT
TRBV15,.,TRBJ1-1,once,CATSRGVTGGTEAFF,TGTGCCACCAGCAGAGGGGTAACCGGGGGCACTGAAGCTTTCTTT
TRBV3-1/TRBV3-2,.,TRBJ2-7,.,CASSAPREQYF,TGTGCCAGCAGCGCCCCCCGGGAGCAGTACTTC
TRBV7-2,.,TRBJ1-1,.,CASSPGRLGLEAFF,TGTGCCAGCAGCCCCGGGAGGCTCGGCCTCGAAGCTTTCTTT
TRBV7-2,TRBD2,TRBJ2-2,.,CASIRGGPGELFF,TGTGCCAGCATCCGGGGGGGGCCCGGGGAGCTGTTTTTT
TRBV5-6,TRBD1,TRBJ1-1,.,CASGTANTEAFF,TGTGCCAGCGGGACAGCGAACACTGAAGCTTTCTTT
TRBV4-2,.,TRBJ2-1,.,CASSEGSGRNNEQFF,TGTGCCAGCAGCGAAGGGAGTGGTCGTAACAATGAGCAGTTCTTC
TRBV7-9,.,TRBJ1-2,.,CASSHSELLPGREGGYTF,TGTGCCAGCAGCCATTCCGAACTTTTACCAGGGAGGGAGGGCGGCTACACCTTC
TRBV5-5,.,TRBJ1-4,.,CASSFGRLSTDEKLFF,TGTGCCAGCAGCTTTGGTCGACTCTCAACGGATGAAAAACTGTTTTTT
TRBV4-2,.,TRBJ2-5,once,CASSQAAGYEETQYF,TGTGCCAGCAGCCAAGCTGCGGGATACGAAGAGACCCAGTACTTC
TRBV15,.,TRBJ2-7,once,CATSRDRLHYEQYF,TGTGCCACCAGCAGAGATAGACTGCACTACGAGCAGTACTTC